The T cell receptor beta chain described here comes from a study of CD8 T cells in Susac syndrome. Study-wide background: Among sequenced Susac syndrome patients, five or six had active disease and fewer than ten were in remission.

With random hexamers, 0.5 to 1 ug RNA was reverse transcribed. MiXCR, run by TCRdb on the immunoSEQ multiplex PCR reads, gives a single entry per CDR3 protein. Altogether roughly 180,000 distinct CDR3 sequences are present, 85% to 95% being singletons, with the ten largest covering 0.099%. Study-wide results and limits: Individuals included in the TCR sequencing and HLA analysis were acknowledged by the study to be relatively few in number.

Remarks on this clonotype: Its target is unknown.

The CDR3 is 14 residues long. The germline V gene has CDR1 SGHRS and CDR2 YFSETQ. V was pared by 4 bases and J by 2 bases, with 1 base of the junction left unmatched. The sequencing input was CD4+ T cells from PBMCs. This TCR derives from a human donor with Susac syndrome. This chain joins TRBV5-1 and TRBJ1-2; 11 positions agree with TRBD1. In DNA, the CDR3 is TGCGCCAGCAGCGGGACAGGGGGAAACTATGGCTACACCTTC. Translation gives CASSGTGGNYGYTF.